This T cell receptor beta chain was identified in a study of T cells in Graves' hyperthyroidism and ophthalmopathy. It was RNA transcripts that yielded the amplified TCR beta CDR3 regions. TCR CDR3 underwent first-round RT-PCR with the HTBI primer set. TCRdb processed the multiplex PCR reads anew with MiXCR; each CDR3 protein has one entry. This table holds 280,000 or so distinct CDR3 sequences, less than 30% found once. Patients aged 18 to 65 had newly diagnosed hyperthyroidism of under 2 months' duration. Drawn at first hyperthyroidism diagnosis, the blood sample preceded any ophthalmopathy symptoms. CDR3 size: 13 residues. Germline values: CDR1 SQVTM, CDR2 ANQGSEA. V lost 8 bases and J 4 bases, leaving 15 bases between the germline ends. As concerns this clonotype: The antigen is undetermined.

Study-level results: Stable hyperthyroidism was separated from ophthalmopathy by a model based on 13 V-J features. Among thyroid clonotypes expanded above 0.001, most also appeared in blood.

This TCR was sampled from a man aged 40-49 years with Graves' hyperthyroidism that later progressed to Graves' ophthalmopathy. V usage is TRBV29-1 and J usage is TRBJ1-5; possible D gene TRBD1, 6 bases. The sample consisted of blood. CDR3 in DNA: TGCAGCATCGGAGGGCAGGGGAATCAGCCCCAGCATTTT. The encoded protein is CSIGGQGNQPQHF.